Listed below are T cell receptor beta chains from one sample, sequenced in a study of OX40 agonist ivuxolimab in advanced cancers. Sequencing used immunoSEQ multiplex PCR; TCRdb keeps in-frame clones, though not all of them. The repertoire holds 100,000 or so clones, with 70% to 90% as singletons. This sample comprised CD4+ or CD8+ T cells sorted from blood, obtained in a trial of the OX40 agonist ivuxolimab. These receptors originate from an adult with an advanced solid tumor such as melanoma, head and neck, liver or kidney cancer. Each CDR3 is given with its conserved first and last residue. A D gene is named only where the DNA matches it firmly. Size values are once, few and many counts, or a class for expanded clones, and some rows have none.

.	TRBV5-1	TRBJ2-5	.	CASRPGGGETQYF	TGCGCCAGCAGGCCCGGGGGTGGAGAGACCCAGTACTTC
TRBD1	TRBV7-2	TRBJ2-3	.	CASSPNLGGTGITDTQYF	TGTGCCAGCAGTCCAAATTTAGGTGGGACAGGGATCACAGATACGCAGTATTTT
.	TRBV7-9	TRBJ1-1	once	CASSAGRGVRTEAFF	TGTGCCAGCAGCGCAGGACGGGGGGTAAGGACTGAAGCTTTCTTT
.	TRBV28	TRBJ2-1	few	CASSQLAGEQFF	TGTGCCAGCAGTCAGCTAGCAGGTGAGCAGTTCTTC
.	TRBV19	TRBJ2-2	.	CASDTSTTGELFF	TGTGCCAGTGATACTAGCACCACCGGGGAGCTGTTTTTT
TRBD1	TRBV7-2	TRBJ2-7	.	CASSPDRDAYEQYF	TGTGCCAGCAGCCCAGACAGGGACGCATACGAGCAGTACTTC
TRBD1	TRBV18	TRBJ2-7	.	CASSPPPTGKYEQYF	TGTGCCAGCTCACCGCCCCCGACAGGGAAATACGAGCAGTACTTC
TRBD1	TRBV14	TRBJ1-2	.	CASSQGTQGKVNYGYTF	TGTGCCAGCAGCCAAGGGACACAGGGGAAAGTTAACTATGGCTACACCTTC
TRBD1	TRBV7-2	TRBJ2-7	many	CASSLAGTGEAYEQYF	TGTGCCAGCAGCTTAGCAGGCACAGGGGAAGCCTACGAGCAGTACTTC
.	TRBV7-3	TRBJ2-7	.	CASSSTRQGLSDEQYF	TGTGCCAGCAGCTCCACCAGACAGGGACTATCTGACGAGCAGTACTTC
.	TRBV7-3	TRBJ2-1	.	CASSSPGPGREQFF	TGTGCCAGCAGCTCCCCGGGGCCAGGCCGTGAGCAGTTCTTC
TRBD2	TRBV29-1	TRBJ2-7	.	CSVGTSGNEQYF	TGCAGCGTTGGGACTAGCGGGAACGAGCAGTACTTC
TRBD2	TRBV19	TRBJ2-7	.	CASSNGLAGAYEQYF	TGTGCCAGTAGTAACGGACTAGCGGGCGCCTACGAGCAGTACTTC
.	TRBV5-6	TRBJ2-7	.	CASSPGQGGYEQYF	TGTGCCAGCAGCCCAGGACAGGGAGGGTACGAGCAGTACTTC
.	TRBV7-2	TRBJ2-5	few	CASSLGPGRETQYF	TGTGCCAGCAGCTTAGGCCCGGGAAGAGAGACCCAGTACTTC
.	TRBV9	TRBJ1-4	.	CASSGGATANEKLFF	TGTGCCAGCAGCGGGGGGGCGACGGCTAATGAAAAACTGTTTTTT
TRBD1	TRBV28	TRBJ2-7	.	CASIRIGTGQTYEQYF	TGTGCCAGCATCCGTATCGGGACAGGGCAGACCTACGAGCAGTACTTC
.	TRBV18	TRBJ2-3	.	CASRKGADTQYF	TGTGCCAGCCGAAAAGGCGCAGATACGCAGTATTTT
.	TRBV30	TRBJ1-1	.	CAWKAQTQYTEAFF	TGTGCCTGGAAGGCCCAAACCCAATACACTGAAGCTTTCTTT
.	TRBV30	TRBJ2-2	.	CAWGSGSGELFF	TGTGCCTGGGGAAGCGGTTCCGGGGAGCTGTTTTTT
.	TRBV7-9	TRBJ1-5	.	CASSRPEQPQHF	TGTGCCAGCAGTCGTCCCGAACAGCCCCAGCATTTT
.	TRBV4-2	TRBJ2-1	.	CASSQEARVRWNEQFF	TGTGCCAGCAGCCAAGAAGCAAGGGTTCGATGGAATGAGCAGTTCTTC
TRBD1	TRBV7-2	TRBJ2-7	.	CASSLAPGQGASWLGEQYF	TGTGCCAGCAGCTTAGCTCCGGGACAGGGGGCTTCTTGGCTTGGGGAGCAGTACTTC
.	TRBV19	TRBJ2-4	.	CASMDVGHFKNIQYF	TGTGCCAGTATGGATGTAGGGCATTTCAAAAACATTCAGTACTTC
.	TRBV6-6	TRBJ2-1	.	CASSYTGLLNEQFF	TGTGCCAGCAGTTACACGGGCCTCCTCAATGAGCAGTTCTTC
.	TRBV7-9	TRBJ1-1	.	CASSTGTGSSTEAFF	TGTGCCAGCAGCACTGGGACCGGATCGAGCACTGAAGCTTTCTTT
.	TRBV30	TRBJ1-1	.	CAWTKVRIGTEAFF	TGTGCCTGGACCAAGGTGCGGATTGGGACTGAAGCTTTCTTT
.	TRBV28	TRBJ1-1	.	CASSFLGTEAFF	TGTGCCAGCAGTTTTCTGGGCACTGAAGCTTTCTTT
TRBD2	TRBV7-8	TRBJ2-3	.	CASSFGTSRDTQYF	TGTGCCAGCAGCTTTGGGACTAGCAGAGATACGCAGTATTTT
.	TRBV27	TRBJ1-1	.	CASSLRGQNTEAFF	TGTGCCAGCAGTTTAAGAGGGCAAAACACTGAAGCTTTCTTT
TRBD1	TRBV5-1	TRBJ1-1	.	CASSQGTANTEAFF	TGCGCCAGCAGCCAAGGGACAGCGAACACTGAAGCTTTCTTT
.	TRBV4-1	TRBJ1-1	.	CASSQAGAMNTEAFF	TGCGCCAGCAGCCAAGCAGGGGCAATGAACACTGAAGCTTTCTTT
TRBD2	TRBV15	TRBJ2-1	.	CATSRGLAGNEQFF	TGTGCCACCAGCAGAGGTCTAGCGGGGAATGAGCAGTTCTTC
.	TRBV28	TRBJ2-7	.	CATRKGGNYEQYF	TGTGCCACCAGAAAGGGCGGAAACTACGAGCAGTACTTC
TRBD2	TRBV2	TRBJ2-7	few	CASTPGGSYYEQYF	TGTGCCAGCACCCCGGGAGGCAGCTACTACGAGCAGTACTTC
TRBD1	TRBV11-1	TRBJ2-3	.	CASSPVPDRDTQYF	TGTGCCAGCAGCCCTGTCCCGGACAGGGACACGCAGTATTTT
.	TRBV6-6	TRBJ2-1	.	CASSYGDEQFF	TGTGCCAGCAGTTACGGGGATGAGCAGTTCTTC
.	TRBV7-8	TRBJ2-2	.	CASSSGTFRPPNTGELFF	TGCGCCAGCAGCTCAGGGACGTTCCGACCTCCGAACACCGGGGAGCTGTTTTTT
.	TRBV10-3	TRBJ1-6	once	CAISDTDNSPLHF	TGTGCCATCAGTGACACAGATAATTCACCCCTCCACTTT
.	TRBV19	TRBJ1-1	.	CASTPTGSDNTEAFF	TGTGCCAGTACTCCGACCGGCAGCGATAACACTGAAGCTTTCTTT
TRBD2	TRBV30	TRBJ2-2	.	CAWSSGLAGSNTGELFF	TGTGCCTGGAGCTCGGGACTAGCGGGGTCGAACACCGGGGAGCTGTTTTTT
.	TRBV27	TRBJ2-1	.	CASSLAISNEQFF	TGTGCCAGCAGTTTAGCCATATCCAATGAGCAGTTCTTC
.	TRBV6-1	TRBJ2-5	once	CASTPTRETQYF	TGTGCCAGCACCCCTACTAGAGAGACCCAGTACTTC
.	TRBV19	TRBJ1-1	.	CASSPSGVGTEAFF	TGTGCCAGTAGCCCATCTGGGGTTGGGACTGAAGCTTTCTTT
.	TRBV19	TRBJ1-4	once	CASSPRRYSILVDEKLFF	TGTGCCAGTAGTCCCCGGAGATACAGTATATTGGTTGATGAAAAACTGTTTTTT
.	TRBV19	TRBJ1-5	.	CASSIGDTPNQPQHF	TGTGCCAGTAGTATCGGGGACACCCCCAATCAGCCCCAGCATTTT
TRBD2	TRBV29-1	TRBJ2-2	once	CSVEGGTSVGELFF	TGCAGCGTAGAAGGGGGGACTAGCGTCGGGGAGCTGTTTTTT
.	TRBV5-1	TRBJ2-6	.	CASSLSLTRTGANVLTF	TGCGCCAGCAGCTTGTCCTTGACAAGGACTGGGGCCAACGTCCTGACTTTC